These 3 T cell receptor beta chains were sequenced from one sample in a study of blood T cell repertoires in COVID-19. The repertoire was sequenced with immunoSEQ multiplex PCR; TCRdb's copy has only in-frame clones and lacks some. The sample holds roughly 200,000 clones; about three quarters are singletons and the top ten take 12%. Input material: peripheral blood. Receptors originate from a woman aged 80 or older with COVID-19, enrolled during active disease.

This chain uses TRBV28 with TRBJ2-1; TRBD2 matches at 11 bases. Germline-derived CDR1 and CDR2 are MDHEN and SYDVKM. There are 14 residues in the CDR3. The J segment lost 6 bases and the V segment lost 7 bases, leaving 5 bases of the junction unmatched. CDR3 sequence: CASNSGRALNEQFF. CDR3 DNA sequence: TGTGCCAGCAATAGCGGGAGGGCCCTCAATGAGCAGTTCTTC.

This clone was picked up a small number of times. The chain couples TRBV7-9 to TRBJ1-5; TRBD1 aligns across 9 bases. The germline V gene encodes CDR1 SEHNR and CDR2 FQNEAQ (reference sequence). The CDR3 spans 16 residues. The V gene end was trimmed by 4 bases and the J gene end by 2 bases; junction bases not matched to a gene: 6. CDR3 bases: TGTGCCAGCAGCTATACGGACAGGGGTGGCAATCAGCCCCAGCATTTT. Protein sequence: CASSYTDRGGNQPQHF.

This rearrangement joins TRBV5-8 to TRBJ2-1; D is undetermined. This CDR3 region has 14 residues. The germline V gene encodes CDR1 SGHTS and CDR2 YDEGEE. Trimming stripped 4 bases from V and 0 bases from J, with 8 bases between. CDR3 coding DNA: TGTGCCAGCAGCGACCGCGGCTCCTACAATGAGCAGTTCTTC. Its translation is CASSDRGSYNEQFF.